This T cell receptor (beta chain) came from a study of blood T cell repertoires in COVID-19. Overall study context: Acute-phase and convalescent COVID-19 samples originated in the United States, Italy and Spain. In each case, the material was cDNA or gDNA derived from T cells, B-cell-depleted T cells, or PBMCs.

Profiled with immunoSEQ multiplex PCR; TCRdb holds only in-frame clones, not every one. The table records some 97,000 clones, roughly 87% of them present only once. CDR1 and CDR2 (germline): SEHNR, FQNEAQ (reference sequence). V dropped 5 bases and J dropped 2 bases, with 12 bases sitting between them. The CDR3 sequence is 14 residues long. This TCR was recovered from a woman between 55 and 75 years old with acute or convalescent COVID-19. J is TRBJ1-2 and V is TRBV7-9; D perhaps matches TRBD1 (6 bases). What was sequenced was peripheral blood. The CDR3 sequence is CASSNRDKNYGYTF. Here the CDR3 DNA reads TGTGCCAGCAGCAACCGGGACAAGAACTATGGCTACACCTTC.